These T cell receptor beta chains were read from a single sample in a study of beta chain features in type 1 diabetes. Assay: immunoSEQ multiplex PCR; the TCRdb copy retains only in-frame clones and omits some. This table has over 700,000 clones, roughly 16% appearing once. The sample was naive CD4+ T cells from blood. The source is a young woman in good health. The CDR3 runs from the conserved cysteine through the conserved F or W. A D gene is named only where the DNA matches it firmly.

-	TRBJ2-2	TRBV6-1	CASSEVGTGELFF
TRBD1	TRBJ2-3	TRBV5-4	CASSRRTGGAERDTQYF
-	TRBJ1-1	TRBV27	CASSPYSLYTEAFF
TRBD2	TRBJ2-1	TRBV15	CATSRGGLAGTMNEQFF
-	TRBJ1-5	TRBV10-3	CAISVRGDRQPQHF
-	TRBJ2-3	TRBV28	CASSLWGRGTDTQYF
TRBD1	TRBJ2-7	TRBV5-6	CASSLTWDRDPYEQYF
-	TRBJ2-2	TRBV27	CASRAGTTGELFF
TRBD1	TRBJ1-1	TRBV4-3	CASSQDVAGGGEAFF
-	TRBJ1-1	TRBV2	CASSDITEAFF
TRBD2	TRBJ2-7	TRBV5-1	CASSLGGRGLAGVSEQYF
-	TRBJ1-3	TRBV6-1	CASSEESSGNTIYF
-	TRBJ2-6	TRBV19	CASSLVSGANVLTF
-	TRBJ1-5	TRBV6-1	CASSIHSQPQHF
-	TRBJ1-5	TRBV19	CASSITGHSNQPQHF
-	TRBJ2-1	TRBV2	CASRRDAYNEQFF
TRBD2	TRBJ2-5	TRBV29-1	CSVRLAGEETQYF
-	TRBJ2-7	TRBV4-3	CASSQVGSYEQYF
TRBD2	TRBJ2-5	TRBV7-2	CASSLVGGLAGQETQYF
TRBD1	TRBJ2-7	TRBV10-3	CAISSPGQGNYEQYF
-	TRBJ2-5	TRBV28	CASRGLGETQYF
-	TRBJ2-1	TRBV29-1	CSVGIGTYNEQFF
TRBD1	TRBJ2-5	TRBV7-2	CASSLRDSRYQETQYF
TRBD2	TRBJ2-5	TRBV5-1	CASSLRLAGGRETQYF
-	TRBJ2-5	TRBV15	CATSRPTGRWETQYF
-	TRBJ1-4	TRBV5-1	CASSTGAVFNEKLFF
-	TRBJ2-1	TRBV28	CASSFRDFGSYNEQFF
TRBD1	TRBJ2-1	TRBV10-3	CAIKGTGSYNEQFF
-	TRBJ2-5	TRBV4-3	CASSQGWVETQYF
TRBD2	TRBJ2-1	TRBV19	CASTTGTSGRNEQFF
-	TRBJ2-1	TRBV29-1	CSVRQVLINEQFF
TRBD2	TRBJ2-1	TRBV28	CASSLSASGSPEQFF
TRBD1	TRBJ1-2	TRBV2	CAWGQGPGYTF
-	TRBJ1-5	TRBV4-2	CASSQDARRNPGSQPQHF
-	TRBJ1-5	TRBV18	CASSPSSANQPQHF
-	TRBJ2-7	TRBV18	CASSWYQDYEQYF
-	TRBJ2-7	TRBV2	CASSDGMAGEQYF
TRBD1	TRBJ1-2	TRBV10-3	CAISLTGYGYTF
-	TRBJ2-7	TRBV6-5	CASSYGLSYEQYF
TRBD2	TRBJ2-1	TRBV28	CASTLGGAGGLHEQFF
-	TRBJ2-1	TRBV4-2	CASSQDGTSSYNEQFF
TRBD1	TRBJ2-7	TRBV6-6	CASRPGTAYEQYF
TRBD1	TRBJ1-3	TRBV6-5	CASSQGTVRNTIYF
TRBD1	TRBJ1-1	TRBV6-5	CASCQGDLRRAFF
-	TRBJ1-3	TRBV18	CASSPPAGVSGNTIYF
-	TRBJ2-1	TRBV19	CASSNWGGSDEQFF
TRBD1	TRBJ1-2	TRBV18	CASSPKGQGPYGYTF
-	TRBJ1-5	TRBV6-7	CASRTPRGGQPQHF
-	TRBJ2-1	TRBV5-1	CASSFSVNEQFF
TRBD1	TRBJ2-5	TRBV7-2	CASSRQGKVTQYF
-	TRBJ2-1	TRBV20-1	CSAAGSHEQFF
TRBD2	TRBJ2-7	TRBV7-2	CASSSRLAGLRYEQYF
-	TRBJ2-4	TRBV11-3	CASSPVSVGVAKNIQYF
TRBD1	TRBJ1-2	TRBV7-2	CASSKGQVGFYGYTF
-	TRBJ2-7	TRBV10-3	CAISVRKTSSYEQYF
-	TRBJ1-1	TRBV7-2	CASSLGRNTEAFF
TRBD1	TRBJ2-3	TRBV29-1	CSVLGRGTAGTTDTQYF
TRBD1	TRBJ2-1	TRBV7-6	CASSLAGTAQFF
TRBD1	TRBJ2-1	TRBV2	CASSWDRVSYNEQFF
-	TRBJ2-6	TRBV28	CASDAAAPGANVLTF